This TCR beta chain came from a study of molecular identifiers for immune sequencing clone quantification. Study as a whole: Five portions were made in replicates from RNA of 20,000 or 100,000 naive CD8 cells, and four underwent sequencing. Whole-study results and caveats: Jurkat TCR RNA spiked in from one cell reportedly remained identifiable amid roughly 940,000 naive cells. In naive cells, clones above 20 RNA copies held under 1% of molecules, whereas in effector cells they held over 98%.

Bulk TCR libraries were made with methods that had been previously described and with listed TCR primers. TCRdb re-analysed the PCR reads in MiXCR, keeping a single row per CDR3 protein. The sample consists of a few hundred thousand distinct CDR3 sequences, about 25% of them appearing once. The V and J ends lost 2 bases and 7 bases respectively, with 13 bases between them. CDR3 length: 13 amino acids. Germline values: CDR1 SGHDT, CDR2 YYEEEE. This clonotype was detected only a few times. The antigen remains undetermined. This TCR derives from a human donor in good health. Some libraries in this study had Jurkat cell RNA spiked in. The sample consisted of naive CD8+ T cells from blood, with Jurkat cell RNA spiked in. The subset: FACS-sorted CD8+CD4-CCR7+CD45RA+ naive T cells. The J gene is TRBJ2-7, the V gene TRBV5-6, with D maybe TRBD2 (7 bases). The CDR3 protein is CASSLRGAPEQYF. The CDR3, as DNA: TGTGCCAGCAGCTTACGGGGGGCGCCTGAGCAGTACTTC.